This record looks at one T cell receptor beta chain sequence and its context. These data are taken from a study of T cells after yellow fever vaccination. TCRdb re-called the 5' RACE reads with MiXCR, one entry per CDR3 protein. This sample has 300,000 to 400,000 distinct CDR3 sequences, with about 8.7% found just once. The germline V gene has CDR1 SSHAT and CDR2 FNYEAQ (reference sequence). The CDR3 extends over 19 amino acids. The chain uses TRBV7-7 and TRBJ2-7; weak D call: TRBD1 (6 bases). The clonotype originates from a man younger than 35 who received the YFV17D yellow fever vaccine. Sequenced material: PBMCs, taken on the day of the first yellow fever vaccination. CDR3: CASSAESGHWNDGVYEQYV. In DNA form, the CDR3 reads TGTGCTAGCAGCGCGGAATCGGGACATTGGAACGACGGGGTCTACGAGCAGTACGTC.